This TCR beta chain was found in a study of blood T cell repertoires in COVID-19. Study details: Samples representing acute and convalescent COVID-19 were sourced from the United States, Italy and Spain. PBMCs, B-cell-depleted T cells, or T cells provided the cDNA or gDNA that made up the material.

The V segment lost 8 bases and the J segment 0 bases; nucleotides outside the gene matches: 5. The length of the CDR3 is 14 residues. Germline CDR1 reads SGHRS; CDR2 reads YFSETQ. The data were produced by immunoSEQ multiplex PCR, yet TCRdb's version contains in-frame clones alone and is incomplete. The table lists over 200,000 clones, approximately 82% of them singletons, with around 2.4% in the top ten. The chain recombines TRBV5-1 with TRBJ2-1, with 7 bases lining up with TRBD2. This receptor was identified in a man aged 35 to 55 who had recovered from COVID-19. Specimen: peripheral blood. The CDR3 loop reads CASSSGDSYNEQFF. CDR3 bases: TGCGCCAGTTCGAGCGGGGACTCCTACAATGAGCAGTTCTTC.